One and the same sample provided the 7 T cell receptor beta chains below, sequenced in a study of cytomegalovirus exposure and HLA in healthy donors. PCR used 60 Vbeta primers and 13 Jbeta primers. Produced via immunoSEQ multiplex PCR; TCRdb's table is partial and in-frame only. The repertoire holds some 200,000 clones, 83% seen once, with more than 1.5% in the top ten. Sequenced: PBMCs. The receptors originated from a man in his fifties in good health and CMV-seronegative.

This clone has a handful of counts. This rearrangement joins TRBV6-5 to TRBJ1-6; TRBD1 might be the D (6 bases). The V end lost 0 bases, the J end lost 8 bases, and 11 bases lay between the germline ends. CDR3 length: 15 residues. Germline lookup yields CDR1 MNHEY and CDR2 SVGAGI. The CDR3 here is CASSYSKGVDSPLHF. The CDR3 DNA follows: TGTGCCAGCAGTTACTCGAAGGGGGTGGATTCACCCCTCCACTTT.

This rearrangement joins TRBV11-2 to TRBJ1-2; 10 nucleotides align to TRBD1. V shed 1 base and J 1 base; nucleotides not matched to a gene: 3. The CDR3 is made up of 16 amino acids. Per germline, CDR1 SGHAT and CDR2 FQNNGV. The CDR3 here is CASSLAGTGVNYGYTF. DNA of the CDR3: TGTGCCAGCAGCTTAGCCGGGACAGGGGTTAACTATGGCTACACCTTC.

This chain uses TRBV10-3 with TRBJ2-5; D is possibly TRBD1 (6 bases). The assigned J gene may be wrong: the sequence end matches TRBJ2-7 better. The CDR3 spans 17 residues. Germline values: CDR1 ENHRY, CDR2 SYGVKD. The CDR3 region has the DNA TGTGCCATCAGTGGGCGAGTGGGACACCACAATTCCTACGAGCAGTACTTC. Translated, it gives CAISGRVGHHNSYEQYF.

The gene calls are TRBV29-1 and TRBJ2-1, with a tentative D call TRBD2 (5 bases). V lost 0 bases to trimming and J lost 6 bases, with 18 bases between them. Germline lookup yields CDR1 SQVTM and CDR2 ANQGSEA. CDR3 length: 16 amino acids. CDR3: CSVEDRRLARVNEQFF. CDR3 coding DNA: TGCAGCGTTGAAGATCGGCGGCTTGCGCGGGTCAATGAGCAGTTCTTC.

The chain links TRBV7-9 to TRBJ2-1; 9 bases are a match to TRBD1. The germline V gene has CDR1 SEHNR and CDR2 FQNEAQ (reference sequence). The CDR3 is 17 residues long. The junction had 10 bases not matched to a gene; V was cut back by 5 bases and J by 2 bases. CDR3 sequence: CASSLLGQGTTYNEQFF. CDR3 in DNA: TGTGCCAGCAGCCTTTTGGGACAGGGAACCACCTACAATGAGCAGTTCTTC. Combining the CDR3 with reference TRBV7-9 and TRBJ2-1 gives the whole variable domain DTGVSQNPRHKITKRGQNVTFRCDPISEHNRLYWYRQTLGQGPEFLTYFQNEAQLEKSRLLSDRFSAERPKGSFSTLEIQRTEQGDSAMYLCASSLLGQGTTYNEQFFGPGTRLTVL.

The rearrangement links TRBV7-9 to TRBJ2-7, with a weak D call TRBD1 (6 bases). V lost 1 base and J lost 2, with 15 bases in between. Germline V gene data show CDR1 as SEHNR and CDR2 as FQNEAQ (reference sequence). The CDR3 contains 16 residues. The CDR3 protein is CASSLGPGAGTYEQYF. CDR3 in DNA: TGTGCCAGCAGCTTAGGTCCAGGGGCCGGGACCTACGAGCAGTACTTC. The entire variable domain, with the rest obtained from reference TRBV7-9 and TRBJ2-7, is as follows: DTGVSQNPRHKITKRGQNVTFRCDPISEHNRLYWYRQTLGQGPEFLTYFQNEAQLEKSRLLSDRFSAERPKGSFSTLEIQRTEQGDSAMYLCASSLGPGAGTYEQYFGPGTRLTVT.

On this clone itself: The junction departs from the called germline gene at one end, perhaps through a read error. CDR3 sequence (DNA): TGTTCCAGCAGCTTAGGTACCTCGGAAGAGACCCAGTACTTC. Translation gives CSSSLGTSEETQYF. This chain connects TRBV7-9 to TRBJ2-5; D gene ambiguous. Germline CDR1 reads SEHNR; CDR2 reads FQNEAQ (reference sequence). The CDR3 covers 14 residues.